The 17 T cell receptor beta chains reported below all come from one sample, sequenced in a study of prognosis after radiotherapy for stage I lung cancer. Starting from genomic DNA, TCR beta CDR3 was amplified through two-round multiplex PCR. TRBV and TRBJ genes each had their own specific primers in first-round PCR. Via MiXCR, TCRdb re-called the multiplex PCR reads, giving one row per CDR3 protein. The repertoire holds about 12,000 distinct CDR3 sequences, with 50% to 65% as singletons. The specimen comprised PBMCs, sampled before or after stereotactic body radiation therapy (not recorded which). The receptors were gathered from a donor over 45 with non-small cell lung cancer.

This clonotype was observed many times. CDR3 in amino acids: CASTRGQGNEKLFF. The DNA of the CDR3 is TGTGCCAGCACCCGGGGACAGGGGAATGAAAAACTGTTTTTT. This chain connects TRBV6-1 to TRBJ1-4; 10 nucleotides match TRBD1. V lost 7 bases to trimming and J lost 5 bases; unmatched junction nucleotides: 4. Germline V gene data show CDR1 as MNHNS and CDR2 as SASEGT. The CDR3 totals 14 residues.

This clonotype is medium-sized (0.01 to 0.1%). The chain combines TRBV28 with TRBJ2-3; the D gene is possibly TRBD2 (6 bases). V was clipped by 7 bases and J by 8 bases, with 16 bases between them. The CDR3 spans 13 residues. The germline V gene encodes CDR1 MDHEN and CDR2 SYDVKM. CDR3 region: CASIGVAEATQYF. In DNA form, the CDR3 reads TGTGCCAGCATCGGGGTAGCGGAGGCTACGCAGTATTTT. Combining the CDR3 with reference TRBV28 and TRBJ2-3 gives the whole variable domain DVKVTQSSRYLVKRTGEKVFLECVQDMDHENMFWYRQDPGLGLRLIYFSYDVKMKEKGDIPEGYSVSREKKERFSLILESASTNQTSMYLCASIGVAEATQYFGPGTRLTVL.

Notes on this clonotype: A far larger clone is off by one base, so a read error is likely. V is TRBV6-1 and J is TRBJ2-2; TRBD2 aligns across 8 bases. The CDR3 is made up of 14 amino acids. Per germline, CDR1 MNHNS and CDR2 SASEGT. The CDR3 DNA reads as TGTGCCATCAGTTACGGACTAGCTAACGGGGAGCTGTTTTTT. This encodes CAISYGLANGELFF.

This clonotype is medium-sized. The J gene is TRBJ2-3, the V gene TRBV27, with TRBD2 matching over 10 bases. CDR3 length equals 14 residues. Germline trimming cut 6 bases from V and 5 bases from J; bases unmatched to any gene: 5. CDR1 MNHEY and CDR2 SMNVEV come from the germline V gene (reference sequence). The CDR3 reads CASRSGREGDTQYF. The CDR3 DNA is TGTGCCAGCAGGAGCGGGAGGGAGGGAGATACGCAGTATTTT.

Turning to this clonotype: A far larger clone lies a single base away; this is likely a read error. The rearrangement links TRBV7-9 to TRBJ2-1, with TRBD1 matching 8 bases. Germline CDR1 reads SEHNR; CDR2 reads FQNEAQ (reference sequence). The CDR3 has 15 residues. This CDR3 is CASSSYRGKVNEQLF. DNA of the CDR3: TGTGCCAGCAGCTCCTACAGGGGGAAGGTCAATGAGCAGCTCTTC.

J is TRBJ1-6 and V is TRBV6-9; 8 nucleotides match TRBD1. Germline assignment: CDR1 MNHGY and CDR2 SVAAGI. The CDR3 runs 15 residues. The trim removed 4 bases at V and 9 bases at J, leaving 8 bases unmatched. Here the CDR3 reads CASSSYGDRPSPLHF. The DNA for the CDR3 is TGTGCCAGCAGTTCCTATGGGGACAGGCCTTCACCCCTCCACTTT.

The V and J genes are TRBV25-1 and TRBJ1-2; perhaps TRBD1 as D (5 bases). Trimming stripped 5 bases from V and 8 bases from J, with 21 bases between. CDR1 MGHDK and CDR2 SYGVNS come from the germline V gene. The CDR3 loop spans 15 amino acids. The CDR3: CASSPQGCGLEGYTF. CDR3 DNA sequence: TGTGCCAGCAGTCCCCAGGGATGTGGGCTTGAGGGCTACACCTTC.

There are a few counts of this clonotype. This may be a read error: a much more frequent sequence differs by one nucleotide. The J gene is TRBJ2-1, the V gene TRBV7-8; D possibly corresponds to TRBD2 (5 bases). Germline-derived CDR1 and CDR2 are SGHVS and FQNEAQ. This CDR3 comprises 16 residues. The CDR3 loop reads CASGLFRYGAGDEQFF. The DNA for the CDR3 is TGTGCCAGCGGCTTATTCCGGTACGGAGCCGGGGATGAGCAGTTCTTC. The full variable domain, its missing parts supplied by reference TRBV7-8 and TRBJ2-1, is GAGVSQSPRYKVAKRGQDVALRCDPISGHVSLFWYQQALGQGPEFLTYFQNEAQLDKSGLPSDRFFAERPEGSVSTLKIQRTQQEDSAVYLCASGLFRYGAGDEQFFGPGTRLTVL.

The chain employs TRBV6-2 or TRBV6-3 and TRBJ2-2, with 7 bases identical to TRBD2. Trimming took 1 base from V and 3 from J; bases not matched to a gene: 14. Germline values: CDR1 MNHEY, CDR2 SVGEGT. The CDR3 has 19 residues. CDR3 region: CASSYFGLVGGPDTGELFF. The DNA for the CDR3 is TGTGCCAGCAGTTACTTTGGTCTAGTGGGAGGGCCGGACACCGGGGAGCTGTTTTTT.

Relative to its sample, this clonotype is medium-sized. The V and J genes are TRBV4-2 and TRBJ1-5; TRBD1 matches 10 bases. From germline, CDR1 is LGHNA and CDR2 YNFKEQ. V lost 1 base, J lost 6 bases, and 9 bases stayed unmatched. The CDR3 consists of 17 residues. CDR3 amino acids: CASSQARDRGLGQPQHF. The CDR3, as DNA: TGTGCCAGCAGCCAAGCCCGGGACAGGGGACTCGGTCAGCCCCAGCATTTT.

Note on this clonotype: The junction does not match germline at one end; this may be a read error. The CDR3 DNA is TGTGCCAGCATCTTGGGGGGTGGTGGATCCTACGATCAGTACTTC. This gives the protein CASILGGGGSYDQYF. The chain carries TRBV5-5 and TRBJ2-7, with D tentatively TRBD2 (6 bases). CDR3 size: 15 residues. Germline V gene lookup returns CDR1 SGHKS and CDR2 YYEKEE (reference sequence).

In its sample, this clonotype is medium-sized (0.01 to 0.1%). The V and J genes are TRBV20-1 and TRBJ2-2; D gene uncertain. Germline V gene lookup returns CDR1 DFQATT and CDR2 SNEGSKA (reference sequence). CDR3 length: 14 amino acids. V was trimmed by 2 bases and J by 5 bases, leaving 12 bases between them. The CDR3 spells CSARWQWGTGELFF. CDR3 DNA sequence: TGCAGTGCTAGATGGCAGTGGGGTACCGGGGAGCTGTTTTTT.

This clonotype is judged medium-sized. The rearrangement joins TRBV20-1 to TRBJ2-7; D perhaps matches TRBD2 (5 bases). The CDR3 runs 14 residues. Germline CDR1 is DFQATT and CDR2 is SNEGSKA (reference sequence). Trimming stripped 3 bases from V and 4 bases from J, with 16 bases between. The chain's CDR3 is CSASERLLIYEQYF. CDR3 nucleotides: TGCAGTGCTAGCGAACGACTATTAATTTACGAGCAGTACTTC.

This clonotype was counted a single time. V is TRBV6-1 and J is TRBJ2-7; a weak D match, TRBD1 (6 bases). Trimming cost V 6 bases and J 3 bases, with 9 bases left between them. The length of the CDR3 is 12 residues. Germline values: CDR1 MNHNS, CDR2 SASEGT. For the CDR3, the DNA is TGTGCCAGCAGCAGGGGTGGCTACGAGCAGTACTTC. Its protein product is CASSRGGYEQYF.

Many counts were recorded for this clonotype. Compared with germline, one end of the junction differs, possibly owing to a read error. V usage is TRBV15 and J usage is TRBJ2-5; D is possibly TRBD2 (5 bases). The CDR3 runs 13 residues. CDR1 and CDR2 from the germline V gene are LNHNV and YYDKDF (reference sequence). In nucleotides, the CDR3 is TGTGCCACCAGCAGAGATCGGGAAGAGCCCCAGTACTTC. Its protein is CATSRDREEPQYF.

The rearrangement links TRBV6-2 or TRBV6-3 to TRBJ1-1, with D unclear. The CDR3 totals 13 residues. Germline assignment: CDR1 MNHEY and CDR2 SVGEGT. V gave up 5 bases and J gave up 5 bases, with 12 bases separating them. Written as DNA, the CDR3 is TGTGCCAGCAGTGACCCCGACCGAACTGAAGCTTTCTTT. Protein product: CASSDPDRTEAFF.

As regards this clonotype: The junction departs from the called germline gene at one end, perhaps through a read error. The genes are TRBV27 and TRBJ2-2; D uncertain. The CDR3 is 14 residues long. Germline CDR1 reads MNHEY; CDR2 reads SMNVEV (reference sequence). In DNA, the CDR3 is TGTGTCAGCAGTTGGGGTACGGTCACTGGGGAGCTGTTTTTT. Translation gives CVSSWGTVTGELFF.